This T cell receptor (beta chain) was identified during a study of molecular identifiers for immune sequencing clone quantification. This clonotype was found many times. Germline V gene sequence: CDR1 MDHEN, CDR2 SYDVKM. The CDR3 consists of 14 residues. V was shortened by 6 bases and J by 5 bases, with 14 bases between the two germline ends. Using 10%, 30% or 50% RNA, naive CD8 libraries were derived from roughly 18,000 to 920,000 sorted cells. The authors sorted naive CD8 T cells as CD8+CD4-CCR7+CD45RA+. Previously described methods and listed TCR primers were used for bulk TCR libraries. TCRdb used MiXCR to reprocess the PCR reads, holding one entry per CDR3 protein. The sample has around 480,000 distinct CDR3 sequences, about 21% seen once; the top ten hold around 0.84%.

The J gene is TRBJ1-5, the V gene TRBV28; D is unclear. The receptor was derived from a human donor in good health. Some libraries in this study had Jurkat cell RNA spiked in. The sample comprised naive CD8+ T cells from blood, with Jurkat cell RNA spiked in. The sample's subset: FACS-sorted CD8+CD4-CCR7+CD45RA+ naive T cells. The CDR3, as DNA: TGTGCCAGCAGACATGTGGACTGGGATCAGCCCCAGCATTTT. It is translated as CASRHVDWDQPQHF.